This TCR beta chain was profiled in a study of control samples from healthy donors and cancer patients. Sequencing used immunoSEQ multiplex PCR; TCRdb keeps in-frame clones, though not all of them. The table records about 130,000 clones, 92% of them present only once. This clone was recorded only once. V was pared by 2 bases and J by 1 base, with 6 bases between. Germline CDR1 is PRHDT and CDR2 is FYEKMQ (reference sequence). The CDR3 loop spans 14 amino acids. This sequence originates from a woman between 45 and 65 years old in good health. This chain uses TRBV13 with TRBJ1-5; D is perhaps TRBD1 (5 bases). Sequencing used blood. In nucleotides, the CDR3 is TGTGCCAGCAGCTTAAGGGGAAGCAATCAGCCCCAGCATTTT. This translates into CASSLRGSNQPQHF.